The sequence of this T cell receptor beta chain was determined in a study of shared clonotypes between healthy human individuals (dated by TCRdb to between 2020 and 2021). Regarding the research as a whole: Two women and a few men aged 18 to 49 years were included in the cohort. For each donor, CD4 naive and CD4 memory were each given three plates, CD8 naive was given two plates, and CD8 memory was given one plate. To estimate repertoire size and how much clonotype sharing occurs between individuals, the study deeply sequenced the blood TCR repertoires of about five healthy adults. Libraries were prepared and TCR repertoires were sequenced by different laboratories using diverse techniques, in order to increase sequencing depth and limit assay-specific biases. Each donor's leukapheresis produced roughly between roughly 0.85 and 9 billion PBMCs. General findings and caveats noted by the study authors: Rarefaction of sorted-subset datasets indicated incomplete sequencing despite the large sequencing depth. Estimated clonotype richness was generally larger for naive than for memory subsets. The small number of donors limited the genetic and exposure-history diversity represented. Compared with non-shared clonotypes, clonotypes shared by all four sorted-subset donors had higher generation probabilities. When a handful of donors were compared, the shared fraction of clonotypes was around 4.6% for naive CD4, roughly 3.3% for naive CD8, more than 2% for memory CD4, and under 0.5% for memory CD8. Based on pairwise subsampling, the degree of clonotype sharing among donors was expected to be affected by sequencing depth. Sampling was restricted to blood, and TCR repertoires in tissues likely differ from the TCR repertoires found in blood.

TCR CDR3 regions were amplified from genomic DNA by multiplex PCR using the deep immunoSEQ assay. Genomic DNA extracted from each cell subset was distributed evenly over all wells of several immunoSEQ 96-well plates, and each plate served as one replicate. For sorted subsets, about 200 ng genomic DNA, equal to approximately 30,000 T cell genomes, was loaded into each replicate PCR. Purified libraries were quantified with a Qubit 3.0 fluorometer, sized on a Bioanalyzer 2100, and re-quantified with the KAPA Library Quantification kit. Each immunoSEQ 96-well plate was sequenced on its own single-read 150-cycle Illumina NextSeq 550 flow cell. As for the authors' bioinformatics: The immunoSEQ output contained only junctional sequences without quality scores, so filtering could not match that applied to full-length reads. Sequences were annotated with PyIR, a Python wrapper for IgBLAST v1.9, and V/J genes and CDR3 were assigned using IMGT germline references. Reads were removed for weak V/J assignments (E-value above 1e-6), missing CDR3, stop codons, out-of-frame junctions, or ambiguous translated residues. A V3J clonotype was defined by an identical inferred V gene, J gene, and CDR3 amino acid sequence. To compute the percentage overlap between repertoires, the number of shared unique clonotypes was divided by the size of the smaller repertoire. Three approaches were used to assess repertoire richness: RTK rarefaction, the Chao1 estimator, and Recon v2.1 estimates of unobserved clonotypes. Generation probabilities for all TCRbeta clonotypes obtained by the gDNA method from a handful of donors were computed using OLGA. TCRdb mirrors the immuneACCESS table, restricted to in-frame sequences. Some clones are absent from its copies; in checked studies, under half trace to an unresolved V gene, and the reason for the others is unknown. That table gives V, J and clone size, and the DNA gave D and trimming. The sample table contains about 2 million clones; only one count was recorded for about 95% of them. 1.1% of the sample comes from the top ten.

With regard to this clone: The antigen it binds to is not known. No base-level quality is on record; no much larger clone is a single base apart.

CD8 naive samples consisted of CD45RO-negative cells that were positively selected for CCR7, yielding a CD45RA+CCR7+ population without TemRA cells. Donors were healthy HIV-negative adults with no recently reported acute infections or vaccinations. Every donor was a Caucasian adult residing in Nashville, Tennessee, USA. Blood was obtained by leukapheresis, after which PBMCs were separated by Ficoll-Histopaque density gradient centrifugation and cryopreserved in liquid nitrogen vapor phase. Analytical flow cytometry was used to check the purity and quantity of every magnetically sorted T cell population. Each sorted fraction had its genomic DNA isolated and then quantified by UV absorbance on a Nanodrop 2000c. The germline V gene encodes CDR1 MDHEN and CDR2 SYDVKM. The CDR3 contains 14 residues, cysteine and phenylalanine counted. Of the read, only the CDR3 DNA is kept; its 42 bases are in frame from base 1. Clipping removes 3 bases from V and 6 bases from J, with 3 as the unmatched junction base count.

This clonotype originated in a man aged 18-30 years in good health. Source material: naive CD8+ T cells sorted from blood. The cell subset or site label, as the study defines it: CD45RA+CCR7+. Recombination connected TRBV28 to TRBJ2-1; 9 of the junction bases match TRBD2. The DNA sequence is as follows: TGTGCCAGCAGTTTGGGACTAGCCGCCAATGAGCAGTTCTTC. This translates into CASSLGLAANEQFF.